The clone carrying this T cell receptor (beta chain) was found a few times. Its target is unknown. The sample comes from a study of T-cell memory formation after mild COVID-19. TCRdb independently ran MiXCR on the 5' RACE reads; one entry per CDR3 protein. The data contain about 57,000 distinct CDR3 sequences, 9% to 15% of them seen just once; the ten biggest clones take up around 25%. Study-wide results and limits: Clones shrinking between day 15 and 85 showed a balanced CD4/CD8 split, and those that grew later tilted toward CD4+.

The junction had 13 bases not matched to a gene; V was cut back by 3 bases and J by 3 bases. There are 17 residues in the CDR3. CDR1 SGDLS and CDR2 YYNGEE come from the germline V gene. Material: PBMCs or a T cell subset sorted from them (not recorded which). The J gene is TRBJ2-5, the V gene TRBV9; 8 nucleotides agree with TRBD2. The source of this sequence is a man between 18 and 29 years old who had mild COVID-19 (a few samples of this study predate the infection). Cell type and time point are not known. The CDR3 nucleotides are TGTGCCAGCAGCGGAACCGGGGTGACTAGCGCCAAAGAGACCCAGTACTTC. This sequence encodes CASSGTGVTSAKETQYF.